Each of the 31 T cell receptor beta chains below was sequenced from the same sample in a study of blood T cell repertoires in COVID-19. Profiled with immunoSEQ multiplex PCR; TCRdb holds only in-frame clones, not every one. The table records roughly 120,000 clones, roughly 70% of them present only once. The sample taken for sequencing was peripheral blood. These receptor sequences come from a human donor with acute or convalescent COVID-19. The donor label of this sample is uncertain.

The gene calls are TRBV10-3 and TRBJ2-5; 8 bases map to TRBD1. The germline gives CDR1 ENHRY, CDR2 SYGVKD. This CDR3 is built from 14 residues. Trimming cost V 6 bases and J 2 bases; bases outside gene matches: 5. The CDR3 bases are TGTGCCATCAGCAGTCGGGACAGGCAAGAGACCCAGTACTTC. This gives the protein CAISSRDRQETQYF.

The chain links TRBV9 to TRBJ1-4; no clear D. The CDR3 contains 16 residues. Germline assignment: CDR1 SGDLS and CDR2 YYNGEE. Trimming removed 0 bases at V and 0 bases at J, with 9 bases between. CDR3 protein: CASSVGAVSTNEKLFF. The CDR3 nucleotides read TGTGCCAGCAGCGTAGGCGCCGTTTCAACTAATGAAAAACTGTTTTTT. The full variable domain, completed using reference TRBV9 and TRBJ1-4, is DSGVTQTPKHLITATGQRVTLRCSPRSGDLSVYWYQQSLDQGLQFLIQYYNGEERAKGNILERFSAQQFPDLHSELNLSSLELGDSALYFCASSVGAVSTNEKLFFGSGTQLSVL.

This chain connects TRBV12-5 to TRBJ1-2, with D possibly TRBD1 on 5 matching bases. CDR1 LGHNT and CDR2 FRNRAP come from the germline V gene. This CDR3 region has 17 residues. V lost 0 bases, J lost 3 bases, and 17 bases lay in between. CDR3 DNA sequence: TGTGCTAGTGGTTTGGTGACGGGGGGGGTTCCCTACTATGGCTACACCTTC. Encoded protein: CASGLVTGGVPYYGYTF.

This rearrangement joins TRBV30 to TRBJ1-3; D unclear. This CDR3 has 13 amino acids. V shed 5 bases and J shed 0 bases, with 8 bases lying between them. The germline V gene has CDR1 GTSNPN and CDR2 SVGIG (reference sequence). CDR3 loop: CAWQTASGNTIYF. The CDR3 coding sequence is TGTGCCTGGCAAACAGCCTCTGGAAACACCATATATTTT. Full variable domain (remainder filled in from reference TRBV30 and TRBJ1-3): SQTIHQWPATLVQPVGSPLSLECTVEGTSNPNLYWYRQAAGRGLQLLFYSVGIGQISSEVPQNLSASRPQDRQFILSSKKLLLSDSGFYLCAWQTASGNTIYFGEGSWLTVV.

This clone was detected once. The CDR3 region has the DNA TGTGCCAGCAGGGAGGGACTAGCGGGGTCCACAGATACGCAGTATTTT. It specifies CASREGLAGSTDTQYF. This chain joins TRBV5-6 and TRBJ2-3, with 13 bases fitting TRBD2. V dropped 5 bases and J dropped 2; count of bases not matched to a gene: 5. The CDR3 is 16 residues long. CDR1 is SGHDT, CDR2 YYEEEE, per germline. Full variable domain (rest looked up from reference TRBV5-6 and TRBJ2-3): DAGVTQSPTHLIKTRGQQVTLRCSPKSGHDTVSWYQQALGQGPQFIFQYYEEEERQRGNFPDRFSGHQFPNYSSELNVNALLLGDSALYLCASREGLAGSTDTQYFGPGTRLTVL.

The chain is built from TRBV28 and TRBJ2-5, with TRBD1 identical over 7 bases. After removal of 5 bases from V and 10 bases from J, the junction contained 13 bases not matched to a gene. The CDR3 contains 14 residues. Germline CDR1 reads MDHEN; CDR2 reads SYDVKM. CDR3 residues: CASSLPGTVDSQYF. CDR3 in DNA: TGTGCCAGCAGTCTCCCGGGGACAGTTGATAGCCAGTACTTC.

Here the CDR3 DNA reads TGTGCCAGCAGTCCTCGGGACAGCAGCTCTGGAAACACCATATATTTT. This gives the protein CASSPRDSSSGNTIYF. This chain connects TRBV28 to TRBJ1-3; 7 nucleotides align to TRBD1. Losses at the gene ends were 5 bases for V and 0 bases for J; bases not matched to a gene: 7. The CDR3 extends over 16 amino acids. The germline V gene has CDR1 MDHEN and CDR2 SYDVKM.

CDR3 in amino acids: CASSRRTSPDEQFF. CDR3 sequence (DNA): TGTGCCAGCAGTCGACGGACTTCCCCAGATGAGCAGTTCTTC. The chain uses TRBV28 and TRBJ2-1; tentative D call: TRBD2 (5 bases). Looked up from germline, CDR1 is MDHEN and CDR2 is SYDVKM. Trimming took 5 bases from V and 8 from J, leaving 16 bases between them. There are 14 residues in the CDR3. The variable domain in full, completed from reference TRBV28 and TRBJ2-1, reads DVKVTQSSRYLVKRTGEKVFLECVQDMDHENMFWYRQDPGLGLRLIYFSYDVKMKEKGDIPEGYSVSREKKERFSLILESASTNQTSMYLCASSRRTSPDEQFFGPGTRLTVL.

The rearrangement links TRBV18 to TRBJ1-1, with 8 bases identical to TRBD1. Germline V gene lookup returns CDR1 KGHSH and CDR2 LQKENI. Unmatched junction bases numbered 16, after V lost 4 bases and J lost 0 bases. This CDR3 comprises 19 residues. This chain's CDR3 is CASSQAPRTGLILNTEAFF. The CDR3 nucleotides read TGTGCCAGCTCACAGGCTCCACGGACAGGGTTGATTTTGAACACTGAAGCTTTCTTT.

This clone was seen repeatedly, ten times or more. This sample includes further DNA sequences coding for the same CDR3. The V and J genes are TRBV7-9 and TRBJ1-1; TRBD1 matches at 7 bases. The CDR3 consists of 14 residues. The junction had 2 bases not matched to a gene; V was cut back by 2 bases and J by 2 bases. Germline V gene sequence: CDR1 SEHNR, CDR2 FQNEAQ (reference sequence). CDR3 sequence reads: CASSLTGVNTEAFF. The CDR3 DNA sequence: TGTGCCAGCAGCTTAACAGGGGTCAACACTGAAGCTTTCTTT.

The chain links TRBV7-8 to TRBJ2-6; the match to TRBD2 covers 8 bases. Trimming took 6 bases from V and 4 from J; bases not matched to a gene: 14. Germline V gene lookup returns CDR1 SGHVS and CDR2 FQNEAQ. This CDR3 is built from 18 residues. CDR3 nucleotide sequence: TGTGCCAGCAGTTACGGGCGGACGGGGGGGAGAGGGGCCAACGTCCTGACTTTC. Residues: CASSYGRTGGRGANVLTF. The variable domain in full, with the rest retrieved from reference TRBV7-8 and TRBJ2-6, is GAGVSQSPRYKVAKRGQDVALRCDPISGHVSLFWYQQALGQGPEFLTYFQNEAQLDKSGLPSDRFFAERPEGSVSTLKIQRTQQEDSAVYLCASSYGRTGGRGANVLTFGAGSRLTVL.

The sample holds one count of this clone. The V call is TRBV7-6, the J call TRBJ2-5; 10 positions match TRBD1. The CDR3 sequence is 14 residues long. CDR1 is SGHVS and CDR2 is FNYEAQ in the germline V gene. Trimming took 1 base from V and 6 from J; bases not matched to a gene: 2. The CDR3 nucleotides are TGTGCCAGCAGCTTAGGGACAGGGGGGAAGACCCAGTACTTC. Translated, it gives CASSLGTGGKTQYF. Based on the CDR3 plus reference TRBV7-6 and TRBJ2-5, the full variable domain is GAGVSQSPRYKVTKRGQDVALRCDPISGHVSLYWYRQALGQGPEFLTYFNYEAQQDKSGLPNDRFSAERPEGSISTLTIQRTEQRDSAMYRCASSLGTGGKTQYFGPGTRLLVL.

V and J are TRBV10-1 and TRBJ1-6; 7 bases map to TRBD1. Germline loops: CDR1 WNHNN, CDR2 SYGVQD (reference sequence). V lost 6 bases to trimming and J lost 6 bases; unmatched junction nucleotides: 14. The CDR3 has 17 residues. The chain's CDR3 is CASSPSPRGARNSPLHF. CDR3 coding DNA: TGCGCCAGCAGCCCATCCCCCAGGGGGGCTCGTAATTCACCCCTCCACTTT.

Here the CDR3 reads CASSAGGPGTDTQYF. The CDR3 DNA reads as TGTGCCAGCAGCGCGGGGGGGCCGGGCACAGATACGCAGTATTTT. V and J are TRBV9 and TRBJ2-3, with 8 positions matching TRBD2. Looked up from germline, CDR1 is SGDLS and CDR2 is YYNGEE. CDR3 length: 15 amino acids. Trimming at V came to 3 bases and at J to 1 base, leaving 4 bases not matched to a gene.

This chain links TRBV18 with TRBJ1-2, with 7 positions matching TRBD1. The V segment lost 3 bases and the J segment 3 bases; nucleotides outside the gene matches: 7. This CDR3 is 15 amino acids long. Germline CDR1 is KGHSH and CDR2 is LQKENI. The CDR3 DNA is TGTGCCAGCTCACCTCGGACAGGTTCTGACTATGGCTACACCTTC. It yields the protein CASSPRTGSDYGYTF. Complete variable domain (other parts from reference TRBV18 and TRBJ1-2): NAGVMQNPRHLVRRRGQEARLRCSPMKGHSHVYWYRQLPEEGLKFMVYLQKENIIDESGMPKERFSAEFPKEGPSILRIQQVVRGDSAAYFCASSPRTGSDYGYTFGSGTRLTVV.

In its sample, this clone was seen a few times. The chain joins TRBV19 to TRBJ1-4; TRBD1 matches at 7 bases. This CDR3 has 12 residues. CDR1 is LNHDA and CDR2 is SQIVND in the germline V gene (reference sequence). Trimming at V came to 7 bases and at J to 8 bases, leaving 4 bases not matched to a gene. DNA of the CDR3: TGTGCCAGTAATGACAGGGAGGAAAAACTGTTTTTT. This codes for CASNDREEKLFF. Using reference TRBV19 and TRBJ1-4 for the parts outside the CDR3, the full variable domain is DGGITQSPKYLFRKEGQNVTLSCEQNLNHDAMYWYRQDPGQGLRLIYYSQIVNDFQKGDIAEGYSVSREKKESFPLTVTSAQKNPTAFYLCASNDREEKLFFGSGTQLSVL.

The chain carries TRBV28 and TRBJ1-1; D is possibly TRBD1 (6 bases). The CDR3 contains 17 residues. Germline CDR1 reads MDHEN; CDR2 reads SYDVKM. Trimming removed 3 bases at V and 6 bases at J, with 23 bases between. CDR3 protein: CASSFSFHAGERAEAFF. For the CDR3, the DNA is TGTGCCAGCAGTTTCTCTTTTCATGCAGGGGAGAGGGCTGAAGCTTTCTTT. Combining the CDR3 with reference TRBV28 and TRBJ1-1 gives the whole variable domain DVKVTQSSRYLVKRTGEKVFLECVQDMDHENMFWYRQDPGLGLRLIYFSYDVKMKEKGDIPEGYSVSREKKERFSLILESASTNQTSMYLCASSFSFHAGERAEAFFGQGTRLTVV.

The V and J genes are TRBV6-6 and TRBJ2-2, with 9 bases fitting TRBD2. V was pared by 6 bases and J by 3 bases, with 8 bases of the junction left unmatched. The CDR3 runs 16 residues. Per the germline V gene, CDR1 is MNHNY and CDR2 is SVGAGI (reference sequence). CDR3 amino acids: CASSTPLAGYTGELFF. As DNA, the CDR3 is TGTGCCAGCAGCACTCCTCTAGCGGGGTACACCGGGGAGCTGTTTTTT.

This rearrangement joins TRBV2 to TRBJ1-2; maybe TRBD1 (6 bases). The CDR3 consists of 15 residues. V was trimmed by 6 bases and J by 4 bases, leaving 18 bases between them. Germline V gene data show CDR1 as SNHLY and CDR2 as FYNNEI. The CDR3 sequence is CASSHYYRVPYGYTF. The DNA for the CDR3 is TGTGCCAGCAGCCACTACTACAGGGTTCCCTATGGCTACACCTTC.

This clone occurred a few times. This chain links TRBV2 with TRBJ2-1, with D perhaps matching TRBD1 (6 bases). CDR1 and CDR2 (germline): SNHLY, FYNNEI. This CDR3 region has 13 residues. V lost 4 bases to trimming and J lost 6 bases, with 10 bases between them. The CDR3: CASSVSRGNEQFF. CDR3 bases: TGTGCCAGCAGTGTGAGCAGGGGCAATGAGCAGTTCTTC.

This clone was picked up a small number of times. The genes are TRBV3-1 (or the pseudogene TRBV3-2) and TRBJ2-1, with 10 bases that match TRBD2. Losses at the gene ends were 5 bases for V and 6 bases for J; bases not matched to a gene: 7. The CDR3 has 15 residues. Germline CDR1 reads LGHDT; CDR2 reads YNNKEL (reference sequence). In DNA, the CDR3 is TGTGCCAGCAGCTTGAGGGCTAGCGGGGGCAATGAGCAGTTCTTC. It encodes CASSLRASGGNEQFF.

This clone was recorded a few times. V is TRBV6-5 and J is TRBJ2-1, with 8 bases lining up with TRBD1. CDR3 size: 14 residues. V was pared by 6 bases and J by 9 bases, with 10 bases of the junction left unmatched. Germline CDR1 reads MNHEY; CDR2 reads SVGAGI. CDR3 sequence: CASRAGTGLGEQFF. In nucleotides, the CDR3 is TGTGCCAGCAGGGCCGGGACAGGCCTAGGTGAGCAGTTCTTC.

This CDR3 reads CASQPDSYNSPLHF. The CDR3 nucleotides read TGTGCCAGCCAACCCGACTCTTATAATTCACCCCTCCACTTT. The V call is TRBV6-5, the J call TRBJ1-6; D remains unclear. The CDR3 covers 14 residues. Trimming stripped 8 bases from V and 4 bases from J, with 12 bases between. Germline CDR1 and CDR2: MNHEY and SVGAGI.

CDR3 sequence: CASSQDRYRRGGTYEQYF. CDR3 nucleotides: TGTGCCAGCAGCCAAGATCGATATAGACGTGGGGGGACCTACGAGCAGTACTTC. V usage is TRBV14 and J usage is TRBJ2-7; weak D call: TRBD2 (6 bases). Trimming removed 0 bases at V and 2 bases at J, with 20 bases between. CDR1 is SGHDN, CDR2 FVKESK, per germline. CDR3 length equals 18 residues.

With regard to this clone: The junction departs from the called germline gene at one end, perhaps through a read error. The chain is built from TRBV7-7 and TRBJ1-5, with a tentative D call TRBD1 (5 bases). The CDR3 has 14 amino acids. The V gene's germline CDR1 is SSHAT and CDR2 FNYEAQ (reference sequence). CDR3 DNA sequence: TGTGCTAGCAGCTTTATATGGGGCTATCAGCCCCAGCATTTT. Translating it yields CASSFIWGYQPQHF.

This clone has at least ten counts. V and J are TRBV3-1 (or the pseudogene TRBV3-2) and TRBJ1-2; 10 bases align to TRBD1. Germline trimming cut 1 base from V and 8 bases from J; bases unmatched to any gene: 4. The CDR3 sequence is 14 residues long. From germline, CDR1 is LGHDT and CDR2 YNNKEL (reference sequence). CDR3 amino acids: CASSQGRTGGGYTF. CDR3 sequence (DNA): TGTGCCAGCAGCCAAGGTCGGACAGGGGGGGGCTACACCTTC.

This chain connects TRBV9 to TRBJ1-1; the D gene is possibly TRBD1 (5 bases). Germline V gene data show CDR1 as SGDLS and CDR2 as YYNGEE. The ends were cut back, 5 bases at V and 7 bases at J, with 24 bases in the middle. This CDR3 comprises 16 residues. CDR3 in DNA: TGTGCCAGCAGTCATCCCCGGGCCCCGCAGGGAGGTGAAGCTTTCTTT. Translated: CASSHPRAPQGGEAFF.

The rearrangement links TRBV19 to TRBJ1-3; the D is unclear. CDR3 size: 15 residues. Germline V gene lookup returns CDR1 LNHDA and CDR2 SQIVND (reference sequence). V was shortened by 6 bases and J by 0 bases, with 12 bases between the two germline ends. The CDR3 DNA reads TGTGCCAGTAGCCCCGCTGGGCGCTCTGGAAACACCATATATTTT. Its translation: CASSPAGRSGNTIYF.

The J gene is TRBJ2-3, the V gene TRBV6-5; 8 bases match TRBD2. This CDR3 has 15 amino acids. Germline V gene lookup returns CDR1 MNHEY and CDR2 SVGAGI. V dropped 6 bases and J dropped 1; count of bases not matched to a gene: 6. CDR3 coding DNA: TGTGCCAGCAGGCATCGGGGGGGAGGCACAGATACGCAGTATTTT. This gives the protein CASRHRGGGTDTQYF.

This chain uses TRBV11-3 with TRBJ2-1, with TRBD2 as a possible D gene (6 bases). Looked up from germline, CDR1 is SGHNT and CDR2 is YENEEA. The length of the CDR3 is 15 residues. Between the trimmed V and J ends, which lost 4 bases and 3 bases, there was a span of 13 bases. The DNA for the CDR3 is TGTGCCAGCAGCTCTTCTAGCGAAAACTACAATGAGCAGTTCTTC. Its protein is CASSSSSENYNEQFF.

This clone showed up just a few times. V gene TRBV28 combines with J gene TRBJ2-5, with TRBD2 as a possible D gene (6 bases). V lost 2 bases and J lost 7, with 14 bases in between. Germline CDR1 is MDHEN and CDR2 is SYDVKM. The CDR3 is 14 residues long. The CDR3 DNA follows: TGTGCCAGCAGTTTACAAGCGGGTGCGCGGACCCAGTACTTC. This encodes CASSLQAGARTQYF.